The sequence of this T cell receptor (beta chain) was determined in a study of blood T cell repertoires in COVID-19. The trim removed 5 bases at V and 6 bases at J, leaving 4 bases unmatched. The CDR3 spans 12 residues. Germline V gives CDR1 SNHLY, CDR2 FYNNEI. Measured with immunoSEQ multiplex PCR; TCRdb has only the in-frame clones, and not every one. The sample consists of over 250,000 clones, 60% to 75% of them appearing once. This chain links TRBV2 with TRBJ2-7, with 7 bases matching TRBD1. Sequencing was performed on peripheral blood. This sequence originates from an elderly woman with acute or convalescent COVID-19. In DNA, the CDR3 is TGTGCCAGCAGTACAACAGGGGTCGAGCAGTACTTC. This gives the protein CASSTTGVEQYF.